This T cell receptor (beta chain) originates from a study of response to subunit inactivated influenza vaccine. Notes on the study in general: There was a suggestion from the authors that each seasonal influenza vaccination recruits few new T cells.

From germline, CDR1 is DFQATT and CDR2 SNEGSKA (reference sequence). Trimming took off 1 base at V and 0 bases at J, with 13 bases between the two ends. CDR3 length: 16 amino acids. Turning to this clonotype: Its antigen is not known.

One entry per CDR3 protein, called by TCRdb with MiXCR from the RT-PCR reads. The sample holds under 950,000 distinct CDR3 sequences, around 20% seen once. The chain is built from TRBV20-1 and TRBJ2-4; D is ambiguous. The sequence was obtained from a man aged 50-59 years who received an inactivated influenza vaccine. Specimen: PBMCs from blood, collected about 5 days after vaccination. CDR3 sequence (DNA): TGCAGTGCTAGAGTTGAGTCATACTTAGCCAAAAACATTCAGTACTTC. As protein: CSARVESYLAKNIQYF.